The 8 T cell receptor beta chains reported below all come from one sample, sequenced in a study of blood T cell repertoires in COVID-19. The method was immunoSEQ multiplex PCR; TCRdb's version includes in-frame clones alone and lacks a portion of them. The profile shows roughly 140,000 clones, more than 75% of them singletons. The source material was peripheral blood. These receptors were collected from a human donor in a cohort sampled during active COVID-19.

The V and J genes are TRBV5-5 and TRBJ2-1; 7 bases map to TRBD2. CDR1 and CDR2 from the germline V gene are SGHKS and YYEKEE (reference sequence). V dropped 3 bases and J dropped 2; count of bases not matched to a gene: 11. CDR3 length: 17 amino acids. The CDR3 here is CASSSGRSPVAYNEQFF. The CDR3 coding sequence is TGTGCCAGCAGCTCCGGGAGGTCCCCGGTCGCCTACAATGAGCAGTTCTTC.

In nucleotides, the CDR3 is TGTGCCAGCTCCCTGGAGGGCTATGGCTACACCTTC. Translated: CASSLEGYGYTF. The V gene is TRBV18, the J gene TRBJ1-2; no reliable D call. Germline values: CDR1 KGHSH, CDR2 LQKENI. The CDR3 is 12 amino acids. V was shortened by 6 bases and J by 4 bases, with 9 bases between the two germline ends.

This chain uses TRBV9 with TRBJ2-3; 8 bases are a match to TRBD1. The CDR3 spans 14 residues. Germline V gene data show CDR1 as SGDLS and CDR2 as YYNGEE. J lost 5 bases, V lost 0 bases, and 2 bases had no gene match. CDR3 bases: TGTGCCAGCAGCGTAGGGACAGGGAAAGATACGCAGTATTTT. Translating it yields CASSVGTGKDTQYF.

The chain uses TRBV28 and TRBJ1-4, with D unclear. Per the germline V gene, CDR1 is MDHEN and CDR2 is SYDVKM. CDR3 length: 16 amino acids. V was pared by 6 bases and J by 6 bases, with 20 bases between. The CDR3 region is CASSPPQAAQYEKLFF. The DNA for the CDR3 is TGTGCCAGCAGCCCACCGCAGGCAGCCCAGTATGAAAAACTGTTTTTT.

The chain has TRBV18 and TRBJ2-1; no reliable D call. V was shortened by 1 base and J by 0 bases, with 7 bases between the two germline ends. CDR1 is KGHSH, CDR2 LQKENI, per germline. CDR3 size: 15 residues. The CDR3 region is CASSPQESSYNEQFF. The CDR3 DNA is TGTGCCAGCTCACCACAGGAGAGCTCCTACAATGAGCAGTTCTTC.

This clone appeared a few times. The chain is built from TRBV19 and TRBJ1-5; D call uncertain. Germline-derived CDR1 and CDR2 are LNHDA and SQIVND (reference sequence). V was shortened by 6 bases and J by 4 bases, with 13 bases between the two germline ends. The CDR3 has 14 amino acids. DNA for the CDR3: TGTGCCAGTAGCTGGGCACCGCAAAATCAGCCCCAGCATTTT. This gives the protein CASSWAPQNQPQHF. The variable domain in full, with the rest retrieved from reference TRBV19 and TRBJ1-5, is DGGITQSPKYLFRKEGQNVTLSCEQNLNHDAMYWYRQDPGQGLRLIYYSQIVNDFQKGDIAEGYSVSREKKESFPLTVTSAQKNPTAFYLCASSWAPQNQPQHFGDGTRLSIL.

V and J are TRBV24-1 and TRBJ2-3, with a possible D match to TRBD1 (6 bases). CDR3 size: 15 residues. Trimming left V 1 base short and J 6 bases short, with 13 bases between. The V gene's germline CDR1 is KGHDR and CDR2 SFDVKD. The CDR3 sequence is CATSDFATGTDTQYF. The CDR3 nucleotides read TGTGCCACCAGTGATTTCGCGACAGGAACGGATACGCAGTATTTT.

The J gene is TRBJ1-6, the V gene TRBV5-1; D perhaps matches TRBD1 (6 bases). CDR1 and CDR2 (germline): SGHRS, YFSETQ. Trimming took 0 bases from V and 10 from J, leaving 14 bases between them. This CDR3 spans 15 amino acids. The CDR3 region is CASSLAVRGYSPLHF. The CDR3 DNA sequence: TGCGCCAGCAGCTTGGCCGTCAGGGGATACTCACCCCTCCACTTT.